One and the same sample provided the 25 T cell receptor beta chains below, sequenced in a study of Graves' ophthalmopathy and Graves' hyperthyroidism. TCR beta CDR3 amplification used RNA transcripts. The library came from an HTBI-primed first-round RT-PCR and a second-round multiplex PCR. TCRdb itself ran the multiplex PCR reads through MiXCR, one entry per CDR3 protein. The sample shows some 750,000 distinct CDR3 sequences, around 40% of them seen only once. Sequenced: peripheral blood. These receptors came from an adult man with Graves' ophthalmopathy.

To note about this clonotype: One end of the junction is discordant with germline, which a read error may explain. V gene TRBV2 combines with J gene TRBJ1-1; no definite D call. Germline V gene sequence: CDR1 SNHLY, CDR2 FYNNEI. This CDR3 is 14 amino acids long. CDR3 DNA sequence: TGTGTCAGCAGTGAAGAGGAGGTTTCCACTGAAGCTTTCTTT. It translates to CVSSEEEVSTEAFF.

The sample holds a few counts of this clonotype. The V gene is TRBV20-1, the J gene TRBJ2-2; 10 bases align to TRBD1. Germline loops: CDR1 DFQATT, CDR2 SNEGSKA (reference sequence). This CDR3 has 14 amino acids. V lost 4 bases to trimming and J lost 3 bases; unmatched junction nucleotides: 2. The CDR3 DNA follows: TGCAGTGCTACCGGGACAGGGGACACCGGGGAGCTGTTTTTT. It specifies CSATGTGDTGELFF.

This clonotype showed up many times. The CDR3 loop reads CASSPDGVREQYF. The CDR3 DNA reads as TGTGCCAGCAGCCCAGATGGGGTTCGCGAGCAGTACTTC. The chain joins TRBV7-9 to TRBJ2-7; no reliable D call. The germline gives CDR1 SEHNR, CDR2 FQNEAQ (reference sequence). V was cut by 5 bases and J by 6 bases, with 14 bases left in between. The CDR3 sequence is 13 residues long.

This clonotype showed up many times. The chain is built from TRBV19 and TRBJ2-7; 13 bases are shared with TRBD2. This CDR3 is built from 13 residues. V shed 10 bases and J 9 bases; nucleotides not matched to a gene: 9. The germline CDR1 and CDR2 sequences are LNHDA and SQIVND (reference sequence). In nucleotides, the CDR3 is TGTGCCACCAGGACCGGGACTAGCGGGACGCAGTACTTC. Translated, it gives CATRTGTSGTQYF.

This sequence joins TRBV9 and TRBJ2-5, with no clear D. The CDR3 is 13 residues long. CDR1 and CDR2 from the germline V gene are SGDLS and YYNGEE. V dropped 5 bases and J dropped 3 bases, with 11 bases sitting between them. CDR3 residues: CASRDGSKETQYF. The CDR3 DNA follows: TGTGCCAGCAGAGATGGATCAAAAGAGACCCAGTACTTC.

This sequence joins TRBV25-1 and TRBJ2-2; D unresolved. Germline V lookup: CDR1 MGHDK, CDR2 SYGVNS. Trimming stripped 7 bases from V and 1 base from J, with 13 bases between. This CDR3 region has 15 residues. The CDR3 region is CASTRIPENTGELFF. In nucleotides, the CDR3 is TGTGCCAGCACCCGGATACCGGAGAACACCGGGGAGCTGTTTTTT.

Only a few counts were recorded for this clonotype. V is TRBV9 and J is TRBJ1-1, with a tentative D call TRBD1 (6 bases). In germline, CDR1 is SGDLS, CDR2 YYNGEE. Trimming pared 0 bases from V and 6 bases from J, leaving 12 bases between. This CDR3 comprises 14 residues. The DNA of the CDR3 is TGTGCCAGCAGCGTAGTAGGGGGAAGCTCTGAAGCTTTCTTT. Translation: CASSVVGGSSEAFF.

This chain joins TRBV12-3 or TRBV12-4 and TRBJ1-3; D is perhaps TRBD1 (6 bases). The V end was cut by 4 bases, the J end by 0 bases, with 16 bases between. This CDR3 is 17 amino acids long. The CDR3 is CASSYSDPDSSGNTIYF. CDR3 nucleotide sequence: TGTGCCAGCAGTTACAGCGACCCGGACAGCTCTGGAAACACCATATATTTT.

Of note for this clonotype: A much larger clone lies a single base off, so this may be a read error. This chain links TRBV28 with TRBJ1-4; no definite D call. This CDR3 comprises 14 residues. Per the germline V gene, CDR1 is MDHEN and CDR2 is SYDVKM. With 5 bases removed from V and 8 bases from J, the gap between germline ends came to 15 bases. In DNA, the CDR3 is TGTGCCAGCAGTGAGAACAGAGAGCTCGAAAAACTGTTTTTT. Protein product: CASSENRELEKLFF. The full variable domain, its missing parts supplied by reference TRBV28 and TRBJ1-4, is DVKVTQSSRYLVKRTGEKVFLECVQDMDHENMFWYRQDPGLGLRLIYFSYDVKMKEKGDIPEGYSVSREKKERFSLILESASTNQTSMYLCASSENRELEKLFFGSGTQLSVL.

This chain joins TRBV6-5 and TRBJ2-5, with D possibly TRBD1 on 5 matching bases. The germline gives CDR1 MNHEY, CDR2 SVGAGI. V lost 10 bases, J lost 4 bases, and 31 bases lay in between. This CDR3 is 18 amino acids long. CDR3 sequence (DNA): TGTGCCACCCAGTCCCTCCCCGCCTCGGCAGGGCGAAGAGAGACCCAGTACTTC. Translating it yields CATQSLPASAGRRETQYF.

In its sample, this clonotype was seen a few times. The chain carries TRBV6-6 and TRBJ2-7; 10 nucleotides line up with TRBD1. V shed 6 bases and J 5 bases; nucleotides not matched to a gene: 4. The CDR3 is made up of 13 amino acids. Germline V CDR1 and CDR2: MNHNY, SVGAGI (reference sequence). The CDR3 DNA sequence: TGTGCCAGCAGGAGACAGGGGGCGAACGAGCAGTACTTC. Its protein is CASRRQGANEQYF.

This clonotype was counted many times. The V call is TRBV2, the J call TRBJ1-5; TRBD1 matches at 7 bases. The CDR3 totals 14 residues. The germline V gene encodes CDR1 SNHLY and CDR2 FYNNEI. J was trimmed by 1 base and V by 6 bases; bases with no gene match: 3. The CDR3 reads CASRTGLSNQPQHF. DNA for the CDR3: TGTGCCAGCAGGACAGGGTTAAGCAATCAGCCCCAGCATTTT.

V usage is TRBV19 and J usage is TRBJ2-2, with D perhaps TRBD2 (6 bases). The CDR3 extends over 15 amino acids. Trimming stripped 8 bases from V and 4 bases from J, with 17 bases between. Looked up from germline, CDR1 is LNHDA and CDR2 is SQIVND (reference sequence). CDR3 in DNA: TGTGCCAGTTTCGTAGGGACTCATCTCACCGGGGAGCTGTTTTTT. It encodes CASFVGTHLTGELFF.

This clonotype has only a few counts. The chain combines TRBV7-2 with TRBJ1-4; 8 bases agree with TRBD1. Per germline, CDR1 SGHTA and CDR2 FQGNSA. J lost 7 bases, V lost 3 bases, and 7 bases had no gene match. This CDR3 is 15 amino acids long. The CDR3 DNA is TGTGCCAGCAGCTTTCCACAGGGGGGTACTGAAAAACTGTTTTTT. Translated, it gives CASSFPQGGTEKLFF.

This clonotype was observed at least ten times. V is TRBV29-1 and J is TRBJ1-2; TRBD1 matches at 8 bases. The CDR3 consists of 12 residues. V dropped 7 bases and J dropped 3; count of bases not matched to a gene: 4. Germline V gives CDR1 SQVTM, CDR2 ANQGSEA. The CDR3 sequence: CSAQGADYGYTF. The CDR3 DNA reads as TGCAGCGCCCAGGGGGCCGACTATGGCTACACCTTC.

This clonotype was counted a few times. This sequence joins TRBV7-2 and TRBJ2-7, with 7 bases identical to TRBD2. CDR1 SGHTA and CDR2 FQGNSA come from the germline V gene. The ends lost 4 bases at V and 2 bases at J; junction bases unmatched: 8. The CDR3 contains 15 residues. The CDR3 DNA reads as TGTGCCAGCAGCTCCGGGACTATTACAACCTACGAGCAGTACTTC. Translated: CASSSGTITTYEQYF.

The gene calls are TRBV20-1 and TRBJ1-1; 10 bases agree with TRBD1. The J segment lost 3 bases and the V segment lost 5 bases, leaving 3 bases of the junction unmatched. The CDR3 length is 13 residues. Germline CDR1 is DFQATT and CDR2 is SNEGSKA (reference sequence). The CDR3 nucleotides read TGCAGTGCTGCGGACAGGGGGGACACTGAAGCTTTCTTT. Translated, it gives CSAADRGDTEAFF.

CDR3: CASRSPSGNSYEQYF. The CDR3 nucleotides read TGTGCCAGCAGATCCCCTAGCGGTAACTCCTACGAGCAGTACTTC. The chain combines TRBV2 with TRBJ2-7; 7 nucleotides agree with TRBD2. CDR1 and CDR2 from the germline V gene are SNHLY and FYNNEI. The CDR3 spans 15 residues. The trim removed 6 bases at V and 0 bases at J, leaving 8 bases unmatched.

About this clonotype itself: A read error is possible here, since a much larger clone lies one base away. CDR3: CATNFYGQYF. The CDR3 DNA is TGTGCCACCAACTTTTACGGGCAGTACTTC. V usage is TRBV24-1 and J usage is TRBJ2-7; D gene uncertain. This CDR3 comprises 10 residues. The germline gives CDR1 KGHDR, CDR2 SFDVKD.

The chain carries TRBV29-1 and TRBJ2-1; D might be TRBD2 (6 bases). CDR1 and CDR2 from the germline V gene are SQVTM and ANQGSEA. The CDR3 has 14 residues. The V and J ends lost 7 bases and 3 bases respectively, with 16 bases between them. This CDR3 is CSAGRGAVYNEQFF. DNA for the CDR3: TGCAGCGCCGGTCGCGGGGCGGTCTACAATGAGCAGTTCTTC.

The V call is TRBV12-3 or TRBV12-4, the J call TRBJ2-7; 8 positions match TRBD1. With 7 bases clipped from V and 2 bases from J, the junction kept 10 bases outside the gene matches. The CDR3 length is 15 residues. The CDR3 reads CASNFMAGQAYEQYF. CDR3 in DNA: TGTGCCAGCAACTTTATGGCGGGACAGGCCTACGAGCAGTACTTC.

This clonotype was detected only a few times. The rearrangement joins TRBV6-1 to TRBJ2-7, with unresolved D. The CDR3 is 14 amino acids. The V end lost 2 bases, the J end lost 2 bases, and 10 bases lay between the germline ends. Germline CDR1 reads MNHNS; CDR2 reads SASEGT. Here the CDR3 reads CASSEWISTYEQYF. The CDR3 DNA reads TGTGCCAGCAGTGAATGGATTTCTACCTACGAGCAGTACTTC.

The rearrangement links TRBV12-3 or TRBV12-4 to TRBJ1-2; D is ambiguous. CDR3 size: 13 residues. V was pared by 7 bases and J by 8 bases, with 17 bases between. Written as DNA, the CDR3 is TGTGCCAGCACCCTCGGCGCTATTTCGGGCTACACCTTC. Translation gives CASTLGAISGYTF.

The chain links TRBV2 to TRBJ1-4, with D uncertain. This CDR3 is 13 amino acids long. Germline V lookup: CDR1 SNHLY, CDR2 FYNNEI. Trimming pared 5 bases from V and 7 bases from J, leaving 11 bases between. As DNA, the CDR3 is TGTGCCAGCAGTAGGCAGAGGGCTGAAAAACTGTTTTTT. Amino acid sequence: CASSRQRAEKLFF.

The V gene is TRBV20-1, the J gene TRBJ1-1; no firm D call. Germline CDR1 and CDR2: DFQATT and SNEGSKA (reference sequence). This CDR3 contains 12 residues. With 6 bases removed from V and 3 bases from J, the gap between germline ends came to 11 bases. CDR3 bases: TGCAGTGCCAAAGTTAGTGACACTGAAGCTTTCTTT. Amino acids: CSAKVSDTEAFF.